The T cell receptor (beta chain) under discussion was sequenced for a study of blood T cell repertoires in COVID-19 (dated by TCRdb to 2018 to 2020). Background on the whole study: Collaborator samples came from the United States, Italy and Spain and covered acute and convalescent phases of COVID-19. The material from the prospective study consisted of cDNA or gDNA derived from T cells, B-cell-depleted T cells, or PBMCs. Deeply sampled blood TCRbeta repertoires from subjects exposed to, actively infected with, or recovered from COVID-19 were included in the dataset. The repertoires were released in a freely available public database meant as a resource for research on the immune response to SARS-CoV-2. The samples were drawn from the first 160 participants of the ongoing ImmuneRACE study and from about 1,200 subjects provided by 6 global collaborators. Nearly every sample came with metadata listing a de-identified subject ID, COVID-19 status, age in years and sex. Where available, HLA class I and class II types were taken from metadata supplied by the sample provider and were not determined by assay-based typing.

Of note for this clone: It has no known antigen specificity. This could be a read error, since a much larger clone is one nucleotide away.

TCRbeta CDR3 regions were amplified from genomic DNA using the immunoSEQ Assay, a bias-controlled multiplex PCR. The original pipeline was this. Within the assay, amplification of reference gene primers was used to estimate how many nucleated cells each sample contained. Sequence reads were collapsed and filtered to measure the absolute abundance of every unique TCRbeta CDR3 rearrangement. Productive Simpson clonality was computed per sample as the square root of Simpson's diversity index over productive rearrangements. Imported from immuneACCESS, the table was reduced by TCRdb to in-frame sequences with V and J called. These copies leave out some clones; in studies compared against another copy, an unresolved V gene accounts for under half, and the cause of the remainder is not known. V, J and clone size were drawn from that table, and D and trimming were deduced from the DNA. The sample table shows about 200,000 clones, and around 90% are seen once. Approximately 6% of the sample comes from the top ten.

What the work shows at the level of the full study, not this receptor alone: Clinical and demographic metadata were provided uncurated, with the amount varying by source and participant.

CDR1 and CDR2 are drawn from the germline V gene: SGHTA, FQGTGA. Relative to germline, V is missing 5 bases and J is missing 2 bases, with 2 bases of the junction outside any gene match. There are 13 amino acids in the CDR3, from cysteine to phenylalanine inclusive. Just the 39-base CDR3 DNA is kept, in frame starting at base 1. Collaborating institutions collected whole blood in K2EDTA tubes following their own protocols. For TCRbeta analysis, collaborator samples were shipped as frozen whole blood, as isolated PBMCs, or as DNA extracted from either sample type. What was sequenced was peripheral blood. The clonotype originates from a man in his forties with active or convalescent COVID-19. The sequence links TRBV7-3 to TRBJ1-2, with 7 bases in between that match TRBD1. The sequenced DNA: TGTGCCAGCAGCACGGGACAGAACTATGGCTACACCTTC. Its protein product is CASSTGQNYGYTF.